This passage covers 21 T cell receptor beta chains from one sample sequenced in a study of cytomegalovirus exposure and HLA in healthy donors. The PCR ran on 60 Vbeta and 13 Jbeta primers. Repertoires were generated with immunoSEQ multiplex PCR, while TCRdb's copy carries only in-frame clones and drops some. The sample includes over 150,000 clones, 70% to 80% of them seen just once. Material for sequencing was PBMCs. The receptors shown here come from a man aged 40-50 years in good health and CMV-seronegative.

This chain uses TRBV10-3 with TRBJ2-7, with 14 nucleotides matching TRBD2. This CDR3 has 14 residues. Germline V gene lookup returns CDR1 ENHRY and CDR2 SYGVKD. The V gene end was trimmed by 6 bases and the J gene end by 3 bases; junction bases not matched to a gene: 1. The DNA of the CDR3 is TGTGCCATCAGCGGGACTAGCGGGAGCTACGAGCAGTACTTC. This translates into CAISGTSGSYEQYF.

Only a few counts were recorded for this clone. V gene TRBV4-2 combines with J gene TRBJ2-5; 10 bases map to TRBD2. CDR1 is LGHNA, CDR2 YNFKEQ, per germline. The CDR3 runs to 17 residues. V lost 1 base to trimming and J lost 1 base; unmatched junction nucleotides: 6. The CDR3 protein is CASSQGSGRGPQETQYF. The CDR3 DNA sequence: TGTGCCAGCAGCCAAGGCAGCGGGAGGGGACCCCAAGAGACCCAGTACTTC.

In this sample, this clone turned up once. The chain carries TRBV4-1 and TRBJ2-1; weak D call: TRBD2 (6 bases). V dropped 3 bases and J dropped 9 bases, with 24 bases sitting between them. Germline CDR1 is MGHRA and CDR2 is YSYEKL. This CDR3 has 17 amino acids. CDR3 region: CASSHRDWATVSGEQFF. DNA for the CDR3: TGCGCCAGCAGCCACCGGGACTGGGCCACGGTATCCGGTGAGCAGTTCTTC.

The rearrangement joins TRBV6-6 to TRBJ2-7; D ambiguous. The germline V gene encodes CDR1 MNHNY and CDR2 SVGAGI (reference sequence). This CDR3 has 14 amino acids. Trimming cost V 5 bases and J 0 bases, with 11 bases left between them. The CDR3 loop is CASSGSGRSYEQYF. CDR3 coding DNA: TGTGCCAGCAGTGGGTCAGGCCGCTCCTACGAGCAGTACTTC.

As regards this clone: The junction differs from germline at one of its ends, possibly a read error. The V gene is TRBV7-2, the J gene TRBJ2-1; 9 nucleotides match TRBD2. Germline V lookup: CDR1 SGHTA, CDR2 FQGNSA. CDR3 size: 11 residues. The CDR3, as DNA: TGTGCCGGCAGCTTTGGGACTAGCTGGTTCTTC. Protein product: CAGSFGTSWFF.

This chain joins TRBV7-2 and TRBJ2-5; 7 positions match TRBD1. CDR3 size: 14 residues. The V and J ends lost 5 bases and 3 bases, in that order; junction bases with no gene match: 6. Germline CDR1 is SGHTA and CDR2 is FQGNSA. The CDR3 region is CASSRDRNKETQYF. Written as DNA, the CDR3 is TGTGCCAGCAGCCGGGACAGAAACAAAGAGACCCAGTACTTC.

This chain joins TRBV6-5 and TRBJ2-1, with 7 bases aligning to TRBD1. The junction had 9 bases not matched to a gene; V was cut back by 7 bases and J by 6 bases. This CDR3 comprises 14 residues. In germline, CDR1 is MNHEY, CDR2 SVGAGI. The CDR3 is CASTRPGGFNEQFF. DNA for the CDR3: TGTGCCAGCACTCGGCCAGGGGGTTTCAATGAGCAGTTCTTC.

This chain joins TRBV2 and TRBJ2-2; no definite D call. V dropped 7 bases and J dropped 7 bases, with 16 bases sitting between them. The CDR3 runs 14 residues. CDR1 SNHLY and CDR2 FYNNEI come from the germline V gene. This chain's CDR3 is CASKHGSAYGELFF. In DNA form, the CDR3 reads TGTGCCAGCAAACATGGATCAGCGTACGGGGAGCTGTTTTTT.

This clone has just a few counts. V usage is TRBV5-4 and J usage is TRBJ2-7; D is uncertain. V shed 1 base and J shed 5 bases, with 7 bases lying between them. The germline V gene encodes CDR1 SGHNT and CDR2 YYREEE (reference sequence). The CDR3 has 12 amino acids. The CDR3 coding sequence is TGTGCCAGCAGCTTGTATGCGGACGAGCAGTACTTC. As protein: CASSLYADEQYF.

This clone was seen once. The chain couples TRBV5-1 to TRBJ2-1; 11 bases line up with TRBD2. Trimming removed 0 bases from V and 9 bases from J; junction bases left unmatched: 11. CDR3 length: 17 amino acids. Germline V CDR1 and CDR2: SGHRS, YFSETQ. CDR3 nucleotides: TGCGCCAGCAGCTTGGCGCTAGCGGGAGGCCGGGGGGGTGAGCAGTTCTTC. Translating it yields CASSLALAGGRGGEQFF.

This sequence joins TRBV5-1 and TRBJ2-1; 11 bases agree with TRBD2. CDR3 length: 17 residues. V was pared by 0 bases and J by 8 bases, with 10 bases of the junction left unmatched. Germline V gene lookup returns CDR1 SGHRS and CDR2 YFSETQ. DNA of the CDR3: TGCGCCAGCAGCTTGGCAGTAGCGGGAGGGTATTATGATGAGCAGTTCTTC. Protein sequence: CASSLAVAGGYYDEQFF.

The V and J genes are TRBV7-8 and TRBJ2-7; 15 positions agree with TRBD2. V gave up 1 base and J gave up 1 base; unmatched junction bases: 5. This CDR3 spans 18 amino acids. The V gene's germline CDR1 is SGHVS and CDR2 FQNEAQ. The DNA for the CDR3 is TGTGCCAGCAGCTTAGGTGGGACTAGCGGGAGGAATTCCTACGAGCAGTACTTC. As protein: CASSLGGTSGRNSYEQYF.

This chain connects TRBV10-3 to TRBJ1-2, with 8 bases fitting TRBD1. V lost 4 bases, J lost 6 bases, and 10 bases stayed unmatched. The length of the CDR3 is 15 residues. From germline, CDR1 is ENHRY and CDR2 SYGVKD. The CDR3, as DNA: TGTGCCATCAGTGTGGCCGGCAGGGGGCGAGATGGCTACACCTTC. Its protein product is CAISVAGRGRDGYTF.

The chain couples TRBV10-3 to TRBJ2-1; D remains ambiguous. V shed 0 bases and J shed 2 bases, with 11 bases lying between them. Germline V gene sequence: CDR1 ENHRY, CDR2 SYGVKD. This CDR3 spans 16 amino acids. DNA of the CDR3: TGTGCCATCAGTGAGTCGATCGGCGGAGCCTACAATGAGCAGTTCTTC. Encoded protein: CAISESIGGAYNEQFF.

The chain uses TRBV6-5 and TRBJ1-6, with D maybe TRBD1 (6 bases). V was clipped by 6 bases and J by 7 bases, with 13 bases between them. The length of the CDR3 is 14 residues. Germline V gene data show CDR1 as MNHEY and CDR2 as SVGAGI. As DNA, the CDR3 is TGTGCCAGCAGACGACAGGTTTTCAATTCACCCCTCCACTTT. Residues: CASRRQVFNSPLHF.

This chain links TRBV5-1 with TRBJ2-1; no firm D call. This CDR3 is built from 12 residues. Deletions cut 4 bases from V and 5 bases from J, with 7 bases between. CDR1 is SGHRS and CDR2 is YFSETQ in the germline V gene. DNA of the CDR3: TGCGCCAGCAGCACCGGTAACAATGAGCAGTTCTTC. Residues: CASSTGNNEQFF. The whole variable domain, filled in from reference TRBV5-1 and TRBJ2-1, reads KAGVTQTPRYLIKTRGQQVTLSCSPISGHRSVSWYQQTPGQGLQFLFEYFSETQRNKGNFPGRFSGRQFSNSRSEMNVSTLELGDSALYLCASSTGNNEQFFGPGTRLTVL.

The chain carries TRBV6-6 and TRBJ1-1; TRBD1 aligns across 7 bases. From germline, CDR1 is MNHNY and CDR2 SVGAGI (reference sequence). J lost 2 bases, V lost 2 bases, and 5 bases had no gene match. The CDR3 covers 15 residues. The CDR3 region is CASSYGDRVNTEAFF. In DNA, the CDR3 is TGTGCCAGCAGTTACGGTGACAGGGTCAACACTGAAGCTTTCTTT.

This rearrangement joins TRBV9 to TRBJ1-2; D may be TRBD1 (6 bases). Germline V gives CDR1 SGDLS, CDR2 YYNGEE. Trimming stripped 3 bases from V and 1 base from J, with 13 bases between. The CDR3 runs to 15 residues. For the CDR3, the DNA is TGTGCCAGCAGCGCCCAGACAGGACTTAACTATGGCTACACCTTC. Its protein is CASSAQTGLNYGYTF.

The rearrangement links TRBV30 to TRBJ2-1; 9 bases map to TRBD2. With V trimmed by 0 bases and J by 8 bases, 8 bases remained unmatched. Germline-derived CDR1 and CDR2 are GTSNPN and SVGIG (reference sequence). The CDR3 is made up of 15 amino acids. The CDR3 DNA is TGTGCCTGGAGTGTGGGCGGGAGGGCGATTCATGAGCAGTTCTTC. Translation: CAWSVGGRAIHEQFF.

This clone turned up a few times. The chain employs TRBV27 and TRBJ2-7; a weak D match, TRBD1 (5 bases). This CDR3 spans 14 amino acids. V shed 4 bases and J shed 0 bases, with 10 bases lying between them. Germline V gives CDR1 MNHEY, CDR2 SMNVEV (reference sequence). CDR3 sequence reads: CASSSWGSSYEQYF. The CDR3 DNA reads as TGTGCCAGCAGTTCGTGGGGCAGCTCCTACGAGCAGTACTTC.

The V call is TRBV4-2, the J call TRBJ2-3; 10 bases line up with TRBD2. The CDR3 is made up of 19 amino acids. Germline trimming cut 4 bases from V and 4 bases from J; bases unmatched to any gene: 17. CDR1 is LGHNA, CDR2 YNFKEQ, per germline. CDR3 DNA sequence: TGTGCCAGCAGCCGAGAAAGCCCCGGGACTAGCGAGCGGGCAGATACGCAGTATTTT. This sequence encodes CASSRESPGTSERADTQYF.